These T cell receptor beta chains were read from a single sample in a study of Ad26.COV2.S vaccination and SARS-CoV-2 variants. TCRdb's copy holds only in-frame clones and misses some; the assay was immunoSEQ multiplex PCR. The sample includes roughly 380,000 clones, roughly 90% seen only once; the top ten take around 3.6%. The starting material was peripheral blood, obtained in a trial of Ad26.COV2.S vaccine versus placebo. These receptors were collected from a person aged 18 to 59 who received the Ad26.COV2.S COVID-19 vaccine or a placebo. CDR3s include the opening cysteine and the closing phenylalanine or tryptophan. D genes are given only for firm matches. Expanded clones are given a class, and other clones once, few, many or no size at all.

j_call clone_size v_call d_call cdr3_nt cdr3_aa
TRBJ1-1 . TRBV7-2 . TGTGCCAGCAGCTTAGGACTTTCGGTAATGGGTGAAGCTTTCTTT CASSLGLSVMGEAFF
TRBJ1-5 . TRBV6-5 . TGTGCCAGCAGTCCAGGACAGTATAGCAATCAGCCCCAGCATTTT CASSPGQYSNQPQHF
TRBJ1-2 once TRBV2 . TGTGCCAGCAGTGAAAGGGGGGCAGGCTATGGCTACACCTTC CASSERGAGYGYTF
TRBJ2-1 . TRBV19 . TGTGCCAGTAGTATAGGTTGGGGGAGCTCCTACAATGAGCAGTTCTTC CASSIGWGSSYNEQFF
TRBJ2-6 . TRBV2 . TGTGCCAGCAGTGAAGCGGTATGGACAGTCTCTGGGGCCAACGTCCTGACTTTC CASSEAVWTVSGANVLTF
TRBJ2-2 . TRBV27 . TGTGCCAGCAGTCCCATTAACACCGGGGAGCTGTTTTTT CASSPINTGELFF
TRBJ1-5 . TRBV27 TRBD1 TGTGCCAGCAGTGGAGGACAGGGAAGGGGCAATCAGCCCCAGCATTTT CASSGGQGRGNQPQHF
TRBJ2-7 . TRBV9 TRBD2 TGTGCCAGCAGCTTGGGCCAGCGGGGGCATAACGAGCAGTACTTC CASSLGQRGHNEQYF
TRBJ2-2 . TRBV7-3 . TGTGCCAGCAGCTTAAGCGGTTTTGGGCTGTACACCGGGGAGCTGTTTTTT CASSLSGFGLYTGELFF
TRBJ2-5 once TRBV6-5 TRBD2 TGTGCCATCGGGACTAGCGAGTACCAAGAGACCCAGTACTTC CAIGTSEYQETQYF
TRBJ2-1 . TRBV5-1 TRBD2 TGCGCCAGCAGCTTAATGGGAGGACTAGCGAATGAGCAGTTCTTC CASSLMGGLANEQFF
TRBJ2-3 . TRBV11-2 . TGTGCCAGCAGCTTAGATTATCCGCGGGGCGGGGATACGCAGTATTTT CASSLDYPRGGDTQYF
TRBJ1-3 once TRBV14 . TGTGCCAGCAGCCATGGACAAGCCTCTGGAAACACCATATATTTT CASSHGQASGNTIYF
TRBJ1-2 . TRBV13 . TGTGCCAGCAGCTTAACCAGGGGTCCCTATGGCTACACCTTC CASSLTRGPYGYTF
TRBJ2-3 . TRBV7-8 . TGTGCCAGCAGCTCCCGCCCGGGTCGCACAGATACGCAGTATTTT CASSSRPGRTDTQYF
TRBJ2-2 . TRBV7-6 . TGTGCCAGCAGCCCAGGTCTCGGTATAGCCGGGGAGCTGTTTTTT CASSPGLGIAGELFF
TRBJ2-7 . TRBV4-1 . TGCGCCAGCAGCCCGGGGATAGAGCAGTACTTC CASSPGIEQYF
TRBJ1-5 . TRBV28 . TGTGCCAGCAACCTACTCAGGGGACCTCAGCCCCAGCATTTT CASNLLRGPQPQHF
TRBJ2-3 . TRBV28 TRBD2 TGTGCCAGCAGTGTCATAGCGGGGGCGAAAGATACGCAGTATTTT CASSVIAGAKDTQYF
TRBJ2-3 . TRBV19 TRBD1 TGTGCCAGTAGCATGACAGGGGAGAGCACAGATACGCAGTATTTT CASSMTGESTDTQYF
TRBJ2-3 . TRBV19 . TGTGCCAGTAGTAGGACCGGGATCCCTAGCACAGATACGCAGTATTTT CASSRTGIPSTDTQYF
TRBJ2-3 . TRBV6-6 . TGTGCCAGCAGTCATAGGATCCTTGGCATAACAGATACGCAGTATTTT CASSHRILGITDTQYF
TRBJ1-6 few TRBV19 TRBD1 TGTGCCAGTAGTATGACAGGGGGAAATTCACCCCTCCACTTT CASSMTGGNSPLHF
TRBJ1-4 once TRBV2 . TGTGCCAGCAGTGGGTACACGGAGGCGGGTGAAAAACTGTTTTTT CASSGYTEAGEKLFF
TRBJ2-5 . TRBV28 TRBD1 TGTGCCAGCAGTACCGACAGGGTCCAAGAGACCCAGTACTTC CASSTDRVQETQYF
TRBJ1-4 . TRBV29-1 TRBD1 TGCAGCGTTGAAGGGACAGGGGGCGGGAATGAAAAACTGTTTTTT CSVEGTGGGNEKLFF
TRBJ1-2 . TRBV9 . TGTGCCAGCAGCAACCGAAAGGCCACAGGGCCTAAAAACTATGGCTACACCTTC CASSNRKATGPKNYGYTF
TRBJ2-6 . TRBV7-9 TRBD1 TGTGCCAGCCCCGGGACAGGCGGTCCGGGGGCCAACGTCCTGACTTTC CASPGTGGPGANVLTF
TRBJ1-2 . TRBV4-3 . TGCGCCAGCAGCCAAGCGGACAGCAACTATGGCTACACCTTC CASSQADSNYGYTF
TRBJ2-7 . TRBV4-1 . TGCGCCAGCAGCTCAGGGGTTCGCGAGCAGTACTTC CASSSGVREQYF
TRBJ2-7 medium-sized TRBV6-4 . TGTGCCAGCAGTGAGGTAGCGGACTCCTACGAGCAGTACTTC CASSEVADSYEQYF
TRBJ1-2 . TRBV20-1 . TGCAGTGCAAGTGCAGGGTCTGGCTACACCTTC CSASAGSGYTF
TRBJ2-1 . TRBV27 . TGTGCCAGCAGTATGTTGTTAGGCAGTTACAATGAGCAGTTCTTC CASSMLLGSYNEQFF
TRBJ1-1 . TRBV7-2 . TGTGCCAGCAGCTTAGCGTCAGGGCAGGCTGAAGCTTTCTTT CASSLASGQAEAFF
TRBJ1-1 once TRBV2 . TGTGCCAGCAGCCTCAACCAGGGGTTGTTGACTGAAGCTTTCTTT CASSLNQGLLTEAFF
TRBJ2-3 few TRBV14 TRBD2 TGTGCCAGCAGCCTAGCGGGGGTAACAGATACGCAGTATTTT CASSLAGVTDTQYF
TRBJ2-3 . TRBV7-6 . TGTGCCAGCAGCTTAGGAATGGCAGATACGCAGTATTTT CASSLGMADTQYF
TRBJ1-2 . TRBV7-8 . TGTGCCAGCAGCTTACGAGTCGCCACCCCCACAGGAGCGGATGGCTACACCTTC CASSLRVATPTGADGYTF
TRBJ1-4 . TRBV6-5 . TGTGCCAGCAGTACCCCCAGGGAGACTAATGAAAAACTGTTTTTT CASSTPRETNEKLFF
TRBJ2-1 . TRBV5-1 TRBD2 TGCGCCAGCAGCTTGGGGCTAGCGGTCTACAATGAGCAGTTCTTC CASSLGLAVYNEQFF
TRBJ2-3 once TRBV6-5 . TGTGCCAGCCTCATGGGGGGCCACAGCACAGATACGCAGTATTTT CASLMGGHSTDTQYF
TRBJ2-1 . TRBV19 . TGTGCCAGCTCCCGGGACACAGTGACTGAGGACAATGAGCAGTTCTTC CASSRDTVTEDNEQFF
TRBJ1-2 few TRBV19 TRBD1 TGTGCCAGTAGGCCGAACCGGGACAGGGCTCTCCGCTTC CASRPNRDRALRF
TRBJ1-5 . TRBV19 . TGTGCCAGTAGTAGAGGTCAGCCCCAGCATTTT CASSRGQPQHF
TRBJ2-3 . TRBV4-1 TRBD2 TGCGCCAGCAGCCAAGTGGCTTTAGCGGGGGGGCCAGATACGCAGTATTTT CASSQVALAGGPDTQYF
TRBJ2-3 . TRBV7-9 TRBD2 TGTGCCAGCAGACCCTTCCCCGGGACTACTCATACGCAGTATTTT CASRPFPGTTHTQYF
TRBJ2-3 . TRBV6-2/TRBV6-3 . TGTGCCAGCACCCCTACCGGCACAGATACGCAGTATTTT CASTPTGTDTQYF
TRBJ2-3 . TRBV6-2/TRBV6-3 . TGTGCCAGCAGTTACGAGCGCGCGTCCTACACAGATACGCAGTATTTT CASSYERASYTDTQYF